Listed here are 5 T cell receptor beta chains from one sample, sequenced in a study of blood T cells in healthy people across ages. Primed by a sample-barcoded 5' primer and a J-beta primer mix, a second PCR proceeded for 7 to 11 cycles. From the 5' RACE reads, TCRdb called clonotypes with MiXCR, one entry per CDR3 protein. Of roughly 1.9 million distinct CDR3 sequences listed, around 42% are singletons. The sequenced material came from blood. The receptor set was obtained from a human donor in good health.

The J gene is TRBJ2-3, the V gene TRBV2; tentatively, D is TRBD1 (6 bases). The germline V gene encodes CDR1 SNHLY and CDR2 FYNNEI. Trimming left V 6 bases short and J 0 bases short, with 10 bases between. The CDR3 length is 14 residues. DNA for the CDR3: TGTGCCAGCAGGGGACACATTAGCACAGATACGCAGTATTTT. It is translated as CASRGHISTDTQYF.

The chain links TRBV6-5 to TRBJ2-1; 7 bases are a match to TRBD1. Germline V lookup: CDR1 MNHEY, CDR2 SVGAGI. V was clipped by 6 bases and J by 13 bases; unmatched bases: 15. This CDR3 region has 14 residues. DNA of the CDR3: TGTGCCAGCAGCCTATGCGCCGGGACAGAGACCCAGTTCTTC. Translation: CASSLCAGTETQFF.

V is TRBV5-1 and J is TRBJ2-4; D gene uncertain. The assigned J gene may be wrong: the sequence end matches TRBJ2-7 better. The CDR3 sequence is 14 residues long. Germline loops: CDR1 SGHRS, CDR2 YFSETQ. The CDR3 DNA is TGCGCCAGCAGCAGGGCCACCGGACGGAACGAGCAGTACTTC. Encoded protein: CASSRATGRNEQYF.

The CDR3 region has the DNA TGCAGCGCGGCCCTTGGCGCTGAAGCTTTCTTT. It yields the protein CSAALGAEAFF. The chain uses TRBV29-1 and TRBJ1-1; the D is unclear. The CDR3 is 11 amino acids. The ends were cut back, 7 bases at V and 6 bases at J, with 12 bases in the middle. Per germline, CDR1 SQVTM and CDR2 ANQGSEA.

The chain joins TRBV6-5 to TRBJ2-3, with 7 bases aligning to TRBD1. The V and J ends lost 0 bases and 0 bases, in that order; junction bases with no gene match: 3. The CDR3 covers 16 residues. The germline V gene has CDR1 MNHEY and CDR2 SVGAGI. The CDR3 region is CASSYSGTASTDTQYF. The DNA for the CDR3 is TGTGCCAGCAGTTACTCGGGGACAGCTAGCACAGATACGCAGTATTTT.